The sequence of this TCR beta chain was determined in a study of T cell changes during pregnancy in multiple sclerosis. The ends were cut back, 5 bases at V and 2 bases at J, with 21 bases in the middle. The CDR3 length is 17 residues. The germline V gene has CDR1 SGHVS and CDR2 FNYEAQ. Sequencing was performed with immunoSEQ multiplex PCR; in TCRdb, only in-frame clones are kept and a portion is missing. This repertoire shows about 99,000 clones, approximately 90% found once; its top ten account for roughly 0.88%. This sequence originates from a female donor with multiple sclerosis, enrolled in a pregnancy study. The chain uses TRBV7-6 and TRBJ2-5, with D possibly matching TRBD1 (5 bases). Sequencing used peripheral blood, obtained after pregnancy. This CDR3 reads CASSPGMETALQETQYF. Here the CDR3 DNA reads TGTGCCAGCAGCCCCGGAATGGAGACAGCCCTTCAAGAGACCCAGTACTTC.